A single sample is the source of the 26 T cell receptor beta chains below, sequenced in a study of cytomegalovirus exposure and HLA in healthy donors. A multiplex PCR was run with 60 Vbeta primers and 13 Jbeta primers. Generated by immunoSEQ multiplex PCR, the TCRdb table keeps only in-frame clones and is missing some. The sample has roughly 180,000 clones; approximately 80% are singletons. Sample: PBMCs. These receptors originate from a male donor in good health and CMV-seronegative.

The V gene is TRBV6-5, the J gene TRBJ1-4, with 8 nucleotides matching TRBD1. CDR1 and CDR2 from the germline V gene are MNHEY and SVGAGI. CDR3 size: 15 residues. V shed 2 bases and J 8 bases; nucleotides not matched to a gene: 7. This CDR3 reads CASSYGGRGREKLFF. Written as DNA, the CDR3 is TGTGCCAGCAGTTACGGGGGCAGGGGGCGAGAAAAACTGTTTTTT.

In DNA form, the CDR3 reads TGTGCCAGCAGCTTGGCCAGCGGGGCCAACTACAATGAGCAGTTCTTC. Translated, it gives CASSLASGANYNEQFF. V and J are TRBV5-6 and TRBJ2-1; TRBD2 aligns across 7 bases. Germline trimming cut 0 bases from V and 3 bases from J; bases unmatched to any gene: 6. The CDR3 sequence is 16 residues long. Germline CDR1 is SGHDT and CDR2 is YYEEEE.

CDR3 amino acids: CASSTGQGLDTQYF. CDR3 in DNA: TGTGCCAGTAGTACCGGACAGGGGTTGGATACGCAGTATTTT. This sequence joins TRBV19 and TRBJ2-3; the match to TRBD1 covers 9 bases. The CDR3 has 14 amino acids. Germline V lookup: CDR1 LNHDA, CDR2 SQIVND (reference sequence). The V and J ends lost 4 bases and 6 bases, in that order; junction bases with no gene match: 5.

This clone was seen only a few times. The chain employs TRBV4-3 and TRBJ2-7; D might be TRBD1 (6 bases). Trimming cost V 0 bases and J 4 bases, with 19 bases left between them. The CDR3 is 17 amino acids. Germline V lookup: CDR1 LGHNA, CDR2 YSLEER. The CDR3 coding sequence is TGCGCCAGCAGCCAAGATTTGGACCGGGACACATGGTACGAGCAGTACTTC. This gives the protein CASSQDLDRDTWYEQYF.

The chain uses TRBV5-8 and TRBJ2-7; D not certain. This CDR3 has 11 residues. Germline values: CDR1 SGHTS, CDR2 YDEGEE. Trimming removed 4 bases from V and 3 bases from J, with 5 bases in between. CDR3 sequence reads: CASSRSYEQYF. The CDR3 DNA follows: TGTGCCAGCAGCAGGAGCTACGAGCAGTACTTC.

The DNA of the CDR3 is TGTGCCAGCAGCTTGGATGGGGTGCAGGGGTCCCAAGAGACCCAGTACTTC. It translates to CASSLDGVQGSQETQYF. The chain combines TRBV5-4 with TRBJ2-5; D may be TRBD1 (6 bases). Germline CDR1 and CDR2: SGHNT and YYREEE (reference sequence). V shed 0 bases and J shed 1 base, with 16 bases lying between them. This CDR3 spans 17 amino acids.

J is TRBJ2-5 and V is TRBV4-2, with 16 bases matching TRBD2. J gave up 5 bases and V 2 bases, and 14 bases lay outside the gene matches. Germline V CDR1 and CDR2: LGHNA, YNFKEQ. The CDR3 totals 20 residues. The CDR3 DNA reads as TGTGCCAGCAGCCAATCCCGGCCGGGACTAGCGGGGGGGCTGCAGGAGACCCAGTACTTC. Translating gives CASSQSRPGLAGGLQETQYF.

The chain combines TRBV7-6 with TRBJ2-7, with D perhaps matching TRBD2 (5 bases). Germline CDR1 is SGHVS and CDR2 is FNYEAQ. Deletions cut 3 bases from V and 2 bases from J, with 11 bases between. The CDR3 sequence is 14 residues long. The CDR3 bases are TGTGCCAGCAGCTTTACGGGAACTACCTACGAGCAGTACTTC. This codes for CASSFTGTTYEQYF. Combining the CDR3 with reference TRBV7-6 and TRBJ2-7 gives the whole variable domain GAGVSQSPRYKVTKRGQDVALRCDPISGHVSLYWYRQALGQGPEFLTYFNYEAQQDKSGLPNDRFSAERPEGSISTLTIQRTEQRDSAMYRCASSFTGTTYEQYFGPGTRLTVT.

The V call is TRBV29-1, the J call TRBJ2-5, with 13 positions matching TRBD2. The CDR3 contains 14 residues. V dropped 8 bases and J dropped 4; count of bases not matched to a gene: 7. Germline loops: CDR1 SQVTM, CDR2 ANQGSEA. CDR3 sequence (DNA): TGCAGCCAAGGGACTAGCGGGGCCAGAGAGACCCAGTACTTC. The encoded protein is CSQGTSGARETQYF. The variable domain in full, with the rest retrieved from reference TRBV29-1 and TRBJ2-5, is SAVISQKPSRDICQRGTSLTIQCQVDSQVTMMFWYRQQPGQSLTLIATANQGSEATYESGFVIDKFPISRPNLTFSTLTVSNMSPEDSSIYLCSQGTSGARETQYFGPGTRLLVL.

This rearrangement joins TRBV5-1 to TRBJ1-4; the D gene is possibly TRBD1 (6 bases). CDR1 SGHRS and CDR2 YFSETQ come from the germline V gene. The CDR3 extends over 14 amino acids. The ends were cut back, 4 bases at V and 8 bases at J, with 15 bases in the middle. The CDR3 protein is CASSRTGSLEKLFF. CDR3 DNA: TGCGCCAGCAGCCGCACAGGGAGTCTCGAAAAACTGTTTTTT.

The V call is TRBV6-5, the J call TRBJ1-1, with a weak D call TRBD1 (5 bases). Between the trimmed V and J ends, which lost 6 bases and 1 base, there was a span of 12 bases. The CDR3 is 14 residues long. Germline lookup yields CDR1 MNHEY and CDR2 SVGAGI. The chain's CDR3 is CASSLTDWNTEAFF. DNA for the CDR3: TGTGCCAGCAGCTTGACAGACTGGAACACTGAAGCTTTCTTT.

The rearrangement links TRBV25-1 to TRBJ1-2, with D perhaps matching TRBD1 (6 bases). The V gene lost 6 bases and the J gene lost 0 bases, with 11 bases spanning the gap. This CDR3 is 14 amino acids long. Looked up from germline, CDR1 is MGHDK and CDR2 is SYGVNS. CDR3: CASSRQEANYGYTF. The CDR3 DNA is TGTGCCAGCAGCAGACAGGAAGCTAACTATGGCTACACCTTC.

DNA for the CDR3: TGCAGTGCTAGATTAGTGGTCGAGCAGTACTTC. It encodes CSARLVVEQYF. The chain has TRBV20-1 and TRBJ2-7; D gene unclear. The CDR3 is made up of 11 amino acids. From germline, CDR1 is DFQATT and CDR2 SNEGSKA (reference sequence). V was trimmed by 2 bases and J by 6 bases, leaving 8 bases between them.

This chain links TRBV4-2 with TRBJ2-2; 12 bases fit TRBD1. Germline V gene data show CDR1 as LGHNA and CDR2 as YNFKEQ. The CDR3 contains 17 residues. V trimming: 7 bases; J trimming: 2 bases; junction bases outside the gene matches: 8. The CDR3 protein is CASTPGTGGDNTGELFF. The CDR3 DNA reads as TGTGCCAGCACCCCCGGGACAGGGGGCGACAACACCGGGGAGCTGTTTTTT.

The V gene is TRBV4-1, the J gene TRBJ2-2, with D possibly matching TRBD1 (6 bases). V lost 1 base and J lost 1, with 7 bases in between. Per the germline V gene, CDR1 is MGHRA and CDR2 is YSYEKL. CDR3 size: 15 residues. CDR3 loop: CASSQVTGNTGELFF. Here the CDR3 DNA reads TGCGCCAGCAGCCAAGTGACAGGGAACACCGGGGAGCTGTTTTTT.

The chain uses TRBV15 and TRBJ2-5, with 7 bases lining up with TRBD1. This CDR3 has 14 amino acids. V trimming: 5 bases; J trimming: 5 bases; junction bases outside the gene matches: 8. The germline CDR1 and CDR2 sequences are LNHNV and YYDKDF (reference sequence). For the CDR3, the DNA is TGTGCCACCAGCGTGGGACAGCTCGACGAGACCCAGTACTTC. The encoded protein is CATSVGQLDETQYF.

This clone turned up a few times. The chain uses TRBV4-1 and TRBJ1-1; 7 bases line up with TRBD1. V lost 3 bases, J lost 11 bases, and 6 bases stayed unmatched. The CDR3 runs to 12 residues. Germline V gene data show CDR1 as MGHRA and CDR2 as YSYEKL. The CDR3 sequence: CASSHTDREAFF. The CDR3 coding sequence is TGCGCCAGCAGCCACACCGACAGGGAGGCTTTCTTT.

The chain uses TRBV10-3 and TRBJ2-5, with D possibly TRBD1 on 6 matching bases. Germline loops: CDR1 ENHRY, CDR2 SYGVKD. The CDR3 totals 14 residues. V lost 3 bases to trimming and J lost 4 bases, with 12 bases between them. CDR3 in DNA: TGTGCCATCAGTGACTTAGGGGGTGGAGAGACCCAGTACTTC. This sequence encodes CAISDLGGGETQYF.

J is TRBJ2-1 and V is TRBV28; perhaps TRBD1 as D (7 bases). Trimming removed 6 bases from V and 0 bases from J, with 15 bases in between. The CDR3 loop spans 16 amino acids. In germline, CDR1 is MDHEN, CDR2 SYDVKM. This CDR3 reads CASREGAPRSYNEQFF. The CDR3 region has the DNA TGTGCCAGCAGGGAGGGGGCCCCTCGCTCCTACAATGAGCAGTTCTTC.

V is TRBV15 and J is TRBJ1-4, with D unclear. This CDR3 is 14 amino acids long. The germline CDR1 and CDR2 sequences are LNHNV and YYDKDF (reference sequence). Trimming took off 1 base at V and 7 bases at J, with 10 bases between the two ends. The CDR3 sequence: CATSRGGSLEKLFF. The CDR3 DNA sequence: TGTGCCACCAGCAGAGGAGGCAGCCTTGAAAAACTGTTTTTT.

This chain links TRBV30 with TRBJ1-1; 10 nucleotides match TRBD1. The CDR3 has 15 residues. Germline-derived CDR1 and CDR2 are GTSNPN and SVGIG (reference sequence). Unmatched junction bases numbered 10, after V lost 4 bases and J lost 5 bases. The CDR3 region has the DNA TGTGCCTGGACTAATCCCGGGACAGGGGCTACTGAAGCTTTCTTT. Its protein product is CAWTNPGTGATEAFF.

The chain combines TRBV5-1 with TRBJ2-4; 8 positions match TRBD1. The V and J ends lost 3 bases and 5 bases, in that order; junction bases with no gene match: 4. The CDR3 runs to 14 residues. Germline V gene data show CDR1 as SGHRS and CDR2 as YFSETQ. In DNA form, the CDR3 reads TGCGCCAGCAGCTCGGGGACAGGCCAAAACATTCAGTACTTC. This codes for CASSSGTGQNIQYF.

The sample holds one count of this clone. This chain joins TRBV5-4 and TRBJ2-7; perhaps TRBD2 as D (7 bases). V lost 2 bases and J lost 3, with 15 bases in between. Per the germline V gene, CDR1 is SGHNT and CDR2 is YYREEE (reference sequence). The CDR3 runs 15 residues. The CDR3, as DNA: TGTGCCAGCAGCTTCGGTGGCGGGGGCCGCTACGAGCAGTACTTC. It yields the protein CASSFGGGGRYEQYF.

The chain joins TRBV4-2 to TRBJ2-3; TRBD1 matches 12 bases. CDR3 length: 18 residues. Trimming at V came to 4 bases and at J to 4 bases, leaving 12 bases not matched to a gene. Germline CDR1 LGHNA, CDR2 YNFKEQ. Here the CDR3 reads CASSPIQPGQGAADTQYF. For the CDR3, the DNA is TGTGCCAGCAGCCCCATTCAACCGGGACAGGGGGCCGCAGATACGCAGTATTTT.

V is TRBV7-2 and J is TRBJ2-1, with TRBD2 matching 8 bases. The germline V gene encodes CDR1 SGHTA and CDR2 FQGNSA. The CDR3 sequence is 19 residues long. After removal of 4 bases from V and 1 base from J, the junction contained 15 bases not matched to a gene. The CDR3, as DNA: TGTGCCAGCAGCTCACCGGCCGCCGCTAGCGGGTCATCCTACAATGAGCAGTTCTTC. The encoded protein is CASSSPAAASGSSYNEQFF. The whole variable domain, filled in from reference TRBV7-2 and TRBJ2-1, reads GAGVSQSPSNKVTEKGKDVELRCDPISGHTALYWYRQSLGQGLEFLIYFQGNSAPDKSGLPSDRFSAERTGGSVSTLTIQRTQQEDSAVYLCASSSPAAASGSSYNEQFFGPGTRLTVL.

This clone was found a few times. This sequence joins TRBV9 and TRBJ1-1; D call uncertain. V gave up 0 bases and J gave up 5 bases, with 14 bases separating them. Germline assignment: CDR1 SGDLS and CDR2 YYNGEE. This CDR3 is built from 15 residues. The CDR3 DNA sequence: TGTGCCAGCAGCGTAGTAGGAGCACCAACGACTGAAGCTTTCTTT. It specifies CASSVVGAPTTEAFF.